This T cell receptor beta chain originates from a study of T cell responses to AZD1222 COVID-19 vaccine. This table comes from immunoSEQ multiplex PCR, and its TCRdb copy is limited to in-frame clones, with some not included. The table has more than 120,000 clones, roughly 90% seen once. Study-wide results and caveats: The study identified only six AZD1222 recipients as seropositive at baseline. Donors were chiefly white British, with a greater number of females, and clonal diversity was perhaps underestimated.

Details on this clone: The antigen remains undetermined.

Trimming took off 4 bases at V and 4 bases at J, with 16 bases between the two ends. The CDR3 sequence is 15 residues long. Germline V gene data show CDR1 as LGHDT and CDR2 as YNNKEL (reference sequence). The clonotype originates from an adult who received the AZD1222 COVID-19 vaccine. The sequencing used peripheral blood, collected 28 days after the second AZD1222 dose. The chain recombines TRBV3-1 (or the pseudogene TRBV3-2) with TRBJ1-1; D possibly corresponds to TRBD1 (6 bases). DNA for the CDR3: TGTGCCAGCAGCCCATTGACAGGACTCGGCACTGAAGCTTTCTTT. Translation: CASSPLTGLGTEAFF.